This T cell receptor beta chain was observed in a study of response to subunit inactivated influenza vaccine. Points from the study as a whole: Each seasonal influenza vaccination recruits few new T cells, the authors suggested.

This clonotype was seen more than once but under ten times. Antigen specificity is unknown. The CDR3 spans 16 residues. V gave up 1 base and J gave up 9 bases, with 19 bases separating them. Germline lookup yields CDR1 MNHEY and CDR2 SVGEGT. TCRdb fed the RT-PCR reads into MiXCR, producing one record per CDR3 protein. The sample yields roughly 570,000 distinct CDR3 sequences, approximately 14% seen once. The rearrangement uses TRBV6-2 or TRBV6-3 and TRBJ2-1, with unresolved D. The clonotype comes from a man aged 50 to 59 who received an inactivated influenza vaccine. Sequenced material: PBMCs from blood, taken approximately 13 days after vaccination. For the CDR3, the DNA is TGTGCCAGCAGTTACTATGGGGAAGGCCCCCTCGGTGAGCAGTTCTTC. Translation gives CASSYYGEGPLGEQFF.